This T cell receptor beta chain was retrieved from a study of CD8 T cells in ankylosing spondylitis. Study conclusions and caveats: Several highly homologous variants formed a TCR beta motif that appeared characteristic of ankylosing spondylitis blood.

Many counts were recorded for this clonotype. Its target is unknown. In TCRdb, the 5' RACE reads were re-called with MiXCR into one record per CDR3 protein. The table lists 40,000 to 55,000 distinct CDR3 sequences, 7.4% of them singletons, with about 8.5% in the top ten. V lost 6 bases to trimming and J lost 5 bases; unmatched junction nucleotides: 13. The V gene's germline CDR1 is SGHVS and CDR2 FQNEAQ. The CDR3 runs 16 residues. The sequenced material came from blood, either unsorted or a sorted T cell fraction (not recorded which). The TCR originated in a female donor with ankylosing spondylitis or in good health (not recorded which). The J gene is TRBJ2-5, the V gene TRBV7-8; TRBD1 aligns across 9 bases. The CDR3: CASSLWDREGRETQYF. The CDR3 bases are TGTGCCAGCAGTTTATGGGACAGGGAGGGGCGGGAGACCCAGTACTTC.